The next 29 T cell receptor delta chains were all read from a single sample in a study of gamma-delta chains in newborns, infants, children. TCRdb re-called clones from the reads via CATT. The repertoire holds 1,500 to 2,000 delta-chain clones, with over 40% as singletons. The specimen sequenced was blood. The receptors were sampled from a child who had a fever.

As concerns this clone: A much larger clone differs from this one at a single base, so this may be a read error. The rearrangement joins TRDV2 to TRDJ2; TRDD3 matches 11 bases. The CDR3 covers 19 residues. Per the germline V gene, CDR1 is GEAIGNYY and CDR2 is EKD. CDR3 protein: CACDTLGGYALDLTARLFF. For the CDR3, the DNA is TGTGCCTGTGACACACTTGGGGGATACGCTTTAGACTTGACAGCACGACTCTTCTTT.

The V call is TRDV2, the J call TRDJ3, with 11 bases fitting TRDD3. In germline, CDR1 is GEAIGNYY, CDR2 EKD. V shed 1 base and J 3 bases; nucleotides not matched to a gene: 34. The CDR3 has 28 amino acids. CDR3 DNA: TGTGCCTGTGACACAATCGCCGTGACCTACTCGGCCTTTACTGGGGGATATCAAGACGACTGGGACACCCGACAGATGTTTTTC. Residues: CACDTIAVTYSAFTGGYQDDWDTRQMFF.

With regard to this clone: Compared with germline, one end of the junction differs, possibly owing to a read error. The rearrangement uses TRDV2 and TRDJ3; 7 bases match TRDD3. The length of the CDR3 is 25 residues. Germline V gives CDR1 GEAIGNYY, CDR2 EKD. As DNA, the CDR3 is TGTGCCTGTGACACCGTCGGGCAAATCGAAGACCCTGGGGGTCACCACTCCCGGGACACCCGACAGATGTTTTTC. It codes for CACDTVGQIEDPGGHHSRDTRQMFF.

The table lists this clone with a count of one. This clone may be a read error of a much larger clone one base away. This chain joins TRDV2 and TRDJ1; tentatively, D is TRDD3 (6 bases). The CDR3 has 19 residues. CDR1 and CDR2 (germline): GEAIGNYY, EKD. CDR3 sequence reads: CACDTVSTSGGTYTDKPIF. Written as DNA, the CDR3 is TGTGCCTGTGACACCGTTAGCACGTCCGGGGGGACGTACACCGATAAACCCATCTTT.

Regarding this clone: A read error may explain this, as a much larger clone is one base away. This chain connects TRDV2 to TRDJ2; 8 positions agree with TRDD3. V was clipped by 5 bases and J by 0 bases; unmatched bases: 4. The CDR3 is 15 residues long. The germline gives CDR1 GEAIGNYY, CDR2 EKD. The CDR3 reads CACGILGALTAQLFF. CDR3 coding DNA: TGTGCCTGTGGCATACTGGGGGCTTTGACAGCACAACTCTTCTTT.

Comments on this clone: The protein held in TCRdb is that of a much larger clone and does not match this DNA's translation at residue 15, likely because of a read error; the protein shown is translated from the DNA. The CDR3 DNA is TGTGCCTGTGACACCGTAGGGGGAAACCGGTACACCGATAAACCCATCTTT. Translation: CACDTVGGNRYTDKPIF. The rearrangement links TRDV2 to TRDJ1, with D possibly matching TRDD3 (6 bases). The CDR3 spans 17 residues. Germline CDR1 GEAIGNYY, CDR2 EKD.

As for this clone: The likely explanation is a read error, given a far larger clone one base away. The chain carries TRDV2 and TRDJ3; a weak D match, TRDD3 (5 bases). Germline assignment: CDR1 GEAIGNYY and CDR2 EKD. This CDR3 has 21 amino acids. V lost 3 bases, J lost 3 bases, and 26 bases lay in between. The chain's CDR3 is CACDSIVLGSQGYWDTRQMFF. The DNA of the CDR3 is TGTGCCTGTGACTCCATCGTTTTGGGGTCCCAGGGCTACTGGGACACCCGACAGATGTTTTTC.

This clone is hyperexpanded in the sample. The genes are TRDV3 and TRDJ1; 8 bases are shared with TRDD3. Germline-derived CDR1 and CDR2 are TVYSNPD and GDNSRS (reference sequence). The V and J ends lost 2 bases and 0 bases, in that order; junction bases with no gene match: 17. The CDR3 length is 18 residues. CDR3 sequence reads: CAFGDWGASPWYTDKLIF. The DNA of the CDR3 is TGTGCCTTTGGGGACTGGGGGGCCAGCCCCTGGTACACCGATAAACTCATCTTT.

As concerns this clone: It may be a read error: a sequence one base away is much more abundant. The same CDR3 also results from other DNA sequences found in this sample. CDR3 region: CACDPILGDTSWDTRQMFF. CDR3 DNA: TGCGCCTGTGACCCTATACTGGGGGATACGTCCTGGGACACCCGACAGATGTTTTTC. The chain links TRDV2 to TRDJ3; TRDD3 matches 13 bases. There are 19 residues in the CDR3. Germline V gives CDR1 GEAIGNYY, CDR2 EKD.

To note about this clone: A much larger clone lies a single base off, so this may be a read error. The chain carries TRDV2 and TRDJ1; 7 bases map to TRDD3. The germline gives CDR1 GEAIGNYY, CDR2 EKD. J lost 3 bases, V lost 0 bases, and 27 bases had no gene match. This CDR3 is built from 22 residues. DNA of the CDR3: TGTGCCTGTGACACCGTAGGTGGAGGATACGAAGGGGAGTTGAGGGGTGCCGATAAACTCATCTTT. This gives the protein CACDTVGGGYEGELRGADKLIF.

Concerning this clone: A much bigger clone sits one base away, suggesting this may be a read error. The chain has TRDV2 and TRDJ1, with D maybe TRDD3 (5 bases). Germline V lookup: CDR1 GEAIGNYY, CDR2 EKD. Trimming removed 1 base from V and 0 bases from J, with 26 bases in between. The CDR3 has 20 amino acids. In DNA form, the CDR3 reads TGTGCCTGTGACACGGTAGGGGTACTTGGGGCTGAGGGGTACACCGATAAACTCATCTTT. This codes for CACDTVGVLGAEGYTDKLIF.

A remark on this clone: A clone one base away is much larger, so this may be a read error. The sample carries other DNA sequences with the same CDR3. The chain combines TRDV2 with TRDJ1, with 9 bases matching TRDD3. The V and J ends lost 0 bases and 0 bases, in that order; junction bases with no gene match: 13. Germline-derived CDR1 and CDR2 are GEAIGNYY and EKD. This CDR3 is built from 19 residues. CDR3 in amino acids: CACDTVGLGDALYTDKLIF. The CDR3, as DNA: TGTGCCTGTGACACCGTAGGACTGGGGGACGCCCTCTACACCGATAAACTCATCTTT.

As regards this clone: A far larger clone is one nucleotide away, so this likely arose from a read error. This chain links TRDV2 with TRDJ1; 9 bases fit TRDD3. V gave up 5 bases and J gave up 1 base; unmatched junction bases: 19. The CDR3 is made up of 19 amino acids. Germline lookup yields CDR1 GEAIGNYY and CDR2 EKD. This CDR3 is CACVTLGGVLGDATDKLIF. As DNA, the CDR3 is TGTGCCTGTGTCACTTTGGGCGGCGTACTGGGGGACGCCACCGATAAACTCATCTTT.

Concerning this clone itself: One base away lies a much larger clone, so this may be a sequencing read error. The same CDR3 is also encoded by other DNA sequences in this sample. The chain links TRDV2 to TRDJ1, with 7 bases identical to TRDD3. CDR3 length equals 14 residues. V shed 3 bases and J 3 bases; nucleotides not matched to a gene: 6. The V gene's germline CDR1 is GEAIGNYY and CDR2 EKD. The DNA for the CDR3 is TGTGCCTGTGACCCCTTGGGGGACTCCGATAAACTCATCTTT. Residues: CACDPLGDSDKLIF.

This clone is large (0.1 to 1%) by share. The CDR3 is CALLFAQNWGPLTAQLFF. The DNA for the CDR3 is TGTGCCTTACTCTTCGCACAAAACTGGGGACCTTTGACAGCACAACTCTTCTTT. This chain uses TRDV3 with TRDJ2; 7 bases agree with TRDD3. CDR3 length: 18 amino acids. The germline gives CDR1 TVYSNPD, CDR2 GDNSRS (reference sequence). V shed 3 bases and J 0 bases; nucleotides not matched to a gene: 16.

This clone occurred a few times. This could be a read error, since a much larger clone is one nucleotide away. The V gene is TRDV2, the J gene TRDJ2; 12 nucleotides line up with TRDD3. The CDR3 covers 16 residues. CDR1 and CDR2 from the germline V gene are GEAIGNYY and EKD. This CDR3 reads CACDILGDTLTAQPFF. As DNA, the CDR3 is TGTGCCTGTGACATACTGGGGGATACTTTGACAGCACAACCCTTCTTT.

This clone is large within its sample. V usage is TRDV2 and J usage is TRDJ1, with TRDD3 matching over 12 bases. CDR1 is GEAIGNYY and CDR2 is EKD in the germline V gene. This CDR3 has 17 amino acids. V shed 3 bases, J shed 0 bases, and the junction held 7 bases outside the gene matches. CDR3 nucleotides: TGTGCCTGTGACTTCTTACTGGGGGATACTCACACCGATAAACTCATCTTT. Protein: CACDFLLGDTHTDKLIF.

The chain has TRDV1 and TRDJ3; 9 nucleotides agree with TRDD2. The CDR3 has 23 residues. Germline trimming cut 4 bases from V and 9 bases from J; bases unmatched to any gene: 28. Germline values: CDR1 TSWWSYY, CDR2 QGS. CDR3 protein: CALGVMAFLRAGGPSRGTRQMFF. CDR3 DNA sequence: TGTGCTCTTGGGGTTATGGCCTTCCTACGTGCTGGGGGCCCCTCCCGGGGCACCCGACAGATGTTTTTC.

Within the sample, this clone is medium-sized. This rearrangement joins TRDV2 to TRDJ1; 8 nucleotides line up with TRDD3. V dropped 2 bases and J dropped 9; count of bases not matched to a gene: 16. Germline lookup yields CDR1 GEAIGNYY and CDR2 EKD. CDR3 size: 16 residues. In DNA, the CDR3 is TGTGCCTGTGACAGTCTTGGCCGGGGGATAGAAGCCCAACTCATCTTT. Its protein product is CACDSLGRGIEAQLIF.

As regards this clone: A much larger clone is a single base away; this may be a read error. The chain joins TRDV2 to TRDJ1; a weak D match, TRDD3 (5 bases). The V gene's germline CDR1 is GEAIGNYY and CDR2 EKD. The CDR3 runs 14 residues. CDR3 nucleotides: TGTGCCTGTGGCACCGTCGGAAGGGGGGGCAAACTCATCTTT. This encodes CACGTVGRGGKLIF.

Relative to its sample, this clone is medium-sized. J is TRDJ1 and V is TRDV2; 12 nucleotides match TRDD3. J gave up 3 bases and V 0 bases, and 16 bases lay outside the gene matches. Germline V CDR1 and CDR2: GEAIGNYY, EKD. This CDR3 spans 20 amino acids. The CDR3 DNA reads as TGTGCCTGTGACACCGTTTCTCTGGGGGATACGCTTAAGGTAGCCGATAAACTCATCTTT. Its protein product is CACDTVSLGDTLKVADKLIF.

To note about this clone: This may arise from a read error, as a much more abundant clone is one base away. The chain carries TRDV2 and TRDJ2, with 11 bases that match TRDD3. V lost 5 bases and J lost 2; bases outside the gene matches: 15. Germline V CDR1 and CDR2: GEAIGNYY, EKD. The CDR3 totals 19 residues. The CDR3 DNA reads TGTGCCTGTGGCACACTTGGGGGATACGCTTTAGACTTGACAGCACAACTCTTCTTT. Its protein product is CACGTLGGYALDLTAQLFF.

Turning to this clone: A much more abundant neighbour one base away suggests this may be a read error. At the DNA level, this CDR3 is encoded by other sequences in the same sample as well. The chain uses TRDV2 and TRDJ1; 7 bases fit TRDD3. The CDR3 length is 14 residues. Germline assignment: CDR1 GEAIGNYY and CDR2 EKD. The CDR3 is CACDTMGENDKLIF. Written as DNA, the CDR3 is TGTGCCTGCGACACGATGGGGGAGAACGATAAACTCATCTTT.

On this clone itself: Being one base from a much bigger clone, this may be a read error. The chain has TRDV2 and TRDJ3; 13 nucleotides match TRDD3. Germline CDR1 and CDR2: GEAIGNYY and EKD. Germline trimming cut 0 bases from V and 5 bases from J; bases unmatched to any gene: 21. The CDR3 is 24 amino acids. The CDR3 DNA is TGTGCCTGTGACACCGTTCAAGACGGGTCCTTACTGGGGGATACGAACCGGGACACCCGACAGATGTTTTTC. Its protein is CACDTVQDGSLLGDTNRDTRQMFF.

Regarding this clone: A much larger clone differs by one base, so this may be a read error. V and J are TRDV2 and TRDJ1; the match to TRDD3 covers 7 bases. The V gene's germline CDR1 is GEAIGNYY and CDR2 EKD. The CDR3 is made up of 19 amino acids. In nucleotides, the CDR3 is TGTGCCTGTGACAGTGTTGGAGGCAACGGGGGATTGTACACCGATAACCTCATCTTT. It encodes CACDSVGGNGGLYTDNLIF.

Relative to its sample, this clone is large. The chain combines TRDV1 with TRDJ1; 12 nucleotides line up with TRDD3. This CDR3 has 18 amino acids. Germline CDR1 and CDR2: TSWWSYY and QGS. J was trimmed by 0 bases and V by 4 bases; bases with no gene match: 9. Here the CDR3 DNA reads TGTGCTCTTGGGGGACGTCGCTGGGGGATACGGTACACCGATAAACTCATCTTT. This sequence encodes CALGGRRWGIRYTDKLIF.

This clone appeared a few times. With a much larger clone just one base away, this may be a read error. Additional DNA sequences in this sample encode the identical CDR3. The chain has TRDV2 and TRDJ1; 8 bases are a match to TRDD3. Germline values: CDR1 GEAIGNYY, CDR2 EKD. CDR3 length: 18 amino acids. The CDR3, as DNA: TGTGCCTGTGACCCCCTCGCCGGGGGGGGGATATACACCGACAAACTCATCTTT. Residues: CACDPLAGGGIYTDKLIF.

In this sample, this clone turned up once. With a much larger clone just one base away, this may be a read error. This chain connects TRDV1 to TRDJ1; 12 bases agree with TRDD3. The CDR3 loop spans 30 amino acids. Trimming cost V 2 bases and J 0 bases; bases outside gene matches: 43. Germline V CDR1 and CDR2: TSWWSYY, QGS. As DNA, the CDR3 is TGTGCTCTTGGGGAAGGGTCTGTCGGCCTACCCGGTCCATACTGGGGGATACACCTATTGGGCATTCGCGACACCGATAAACTCATCTTT. Its translation is CALGEGSVGLPGPYWGIHLLGIRDTDKLIF.

This clone has just one count. A single base separates this from a much larger clone, so it may be a read error. Other DNA sequences within the sample encode an identical CDR3. The gene calls are TRDV2 and TRDJ1; TRDD3 is a possible D gene (5 bases). This CDR3 comprises 15 residues. CDR1 GEAIGNYY and CDR2 EKD come from the germline V gene. Trimming cost V 1 base and J 4 bases, with 15 bases left between them. CDR3 residues: CACDTSPGAVDKLIF. The CDR3 DNA reads as TGTGCCTGTGACACTTCTCCGGGGGCTGTCGATAAACTCATCTTT.